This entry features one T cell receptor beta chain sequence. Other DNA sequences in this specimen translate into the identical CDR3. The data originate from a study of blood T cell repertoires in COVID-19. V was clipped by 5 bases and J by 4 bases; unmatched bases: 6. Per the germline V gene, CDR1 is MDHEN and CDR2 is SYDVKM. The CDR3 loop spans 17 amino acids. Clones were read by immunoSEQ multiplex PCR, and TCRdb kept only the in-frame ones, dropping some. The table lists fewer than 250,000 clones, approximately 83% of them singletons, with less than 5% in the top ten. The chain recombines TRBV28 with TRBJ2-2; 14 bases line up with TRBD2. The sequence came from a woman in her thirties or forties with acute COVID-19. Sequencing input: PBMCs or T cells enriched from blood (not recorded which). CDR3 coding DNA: TGTGCCAGCAGTCCGAGGACTAGCGGGAGGCCCACCGGGGAGCTGTTTTTT. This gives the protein CASSPRTSGRPTGELFF.